This TCR beta chain was identified in a study of T cell responses to AZD1222 COVID-19 vaccine. Study-wide results and limits: Among AZD1222 vaccinees, only six or seven were seropositive at baseline. Nearly half of spike-specific TCRs reportedly target variant regions that are unmutated in the B.1.351 and B.1.1.7 variants. Clonal diversity was possibly underestimated, and the donors were mostly white British, with more females.

Method: immunoSEQ multiplex PCR; TCRdb's copy keeps in-frame clones and lacks some. The sample carries approximately 190,000 clones, around 92% recorded once. Germline-derived CDR1 and CDR2 are SGHDT and YYEEEE. The V end was cut by 4 bases, the J end by 5 bases, with 9 bases between. The CDR3 is 12 residues long. This clone has just one count. What it recognizes is unknown. This material consisted of peripheral blood, taken on day 0 of AZD1222 vaccination. The J gene is TRBJ2-5, the V gene TRBV5-6; D remains unclear. This sequence was found in an adult in good health. Here the CDR3 DNA reads TGTGCCAGCAGCCGACCTGTTGAGACCCAGTACTTC. Protein: CASSRPVETQYF. The complete variable domain, with remaining parts taken from reference TRBV5-6 and TRBJ2-5, reads DAGVTQSPTHLIKTRGQQVTLRCSPKSGHDTVSWYQQALGQGPQFIFQYYEEEERQRGNFPDRFSGHQFPNYSSELNVNALLLGDSALYLCASSRPVETQYFGPGTRLLVL.